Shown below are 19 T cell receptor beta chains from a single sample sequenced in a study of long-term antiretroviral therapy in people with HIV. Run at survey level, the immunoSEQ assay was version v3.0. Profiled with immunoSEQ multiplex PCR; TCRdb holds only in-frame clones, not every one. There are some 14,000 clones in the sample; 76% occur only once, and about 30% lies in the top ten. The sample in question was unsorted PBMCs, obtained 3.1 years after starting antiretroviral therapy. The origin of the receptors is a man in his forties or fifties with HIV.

As DNA, the CDR3 is TGTGCCAGTAGCGCCGGGACTTTCAATGAGCAGTTCTTC. It translates to CASSAGTFNEQFF. The rearrangement links TRBV19 to TRBJ2-1, with a tentative D call TRBD2 (6 bases). Per the germline V gene, CDR1 is LNHDA and CDR2 is SQIVND (reference sequence). This CDR3 spans 13 amino acids. Deletions cut 6 bases from V and 6 bases from J, with 12 bases between.

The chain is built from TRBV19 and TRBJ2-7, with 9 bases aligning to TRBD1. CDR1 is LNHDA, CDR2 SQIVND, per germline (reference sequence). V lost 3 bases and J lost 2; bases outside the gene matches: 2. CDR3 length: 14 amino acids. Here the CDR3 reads CASSMGTGTYEQYF. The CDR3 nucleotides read TGTGCCAGTAGTATGGGGACAGGGACCTACGAGCAGTACTTC.

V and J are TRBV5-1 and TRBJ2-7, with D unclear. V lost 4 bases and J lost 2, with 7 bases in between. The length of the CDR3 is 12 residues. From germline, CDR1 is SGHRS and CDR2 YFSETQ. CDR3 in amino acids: CASSQDAYEQYF. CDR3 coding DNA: TGCGCCAGCAGCCAGGACGCCTACGAGCAGTACTTC.

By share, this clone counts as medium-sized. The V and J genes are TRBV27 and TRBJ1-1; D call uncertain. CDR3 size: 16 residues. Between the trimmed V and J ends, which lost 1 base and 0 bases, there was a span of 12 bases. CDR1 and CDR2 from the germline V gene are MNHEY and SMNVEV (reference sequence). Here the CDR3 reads CASSLLWADMNTEAFF. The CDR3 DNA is TGTGCCAGCAGTTTATTATGGGCTGACATGAACACTGAAGCTTTCTTT.

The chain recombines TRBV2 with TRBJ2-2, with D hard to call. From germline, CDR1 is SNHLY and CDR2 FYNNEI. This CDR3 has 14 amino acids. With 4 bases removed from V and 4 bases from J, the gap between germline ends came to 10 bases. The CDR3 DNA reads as TGTGCCAGCAGTGTGGCCCCGAGCACCGGGGAGCTGTTTTTT. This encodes CASSVAPSTGELFF.

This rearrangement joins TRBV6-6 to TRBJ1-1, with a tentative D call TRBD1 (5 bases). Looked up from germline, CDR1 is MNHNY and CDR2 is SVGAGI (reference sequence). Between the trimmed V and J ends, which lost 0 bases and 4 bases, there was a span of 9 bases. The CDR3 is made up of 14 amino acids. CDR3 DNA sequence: TGTGCCAGCAGTTACTCAGCGGGGGGCACTGAAGCTTTCTTT. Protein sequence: CASSYSAGGTEAFF.

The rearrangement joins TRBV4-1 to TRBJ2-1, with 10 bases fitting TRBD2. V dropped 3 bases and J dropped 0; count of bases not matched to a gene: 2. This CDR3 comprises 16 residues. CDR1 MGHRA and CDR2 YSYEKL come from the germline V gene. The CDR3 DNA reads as TGCGCCAGCAGCCAGTCTAGCGGGAGCTCCTACAATGAGCAGTTCTTC. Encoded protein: CASSQSSGSSYNEQFF.

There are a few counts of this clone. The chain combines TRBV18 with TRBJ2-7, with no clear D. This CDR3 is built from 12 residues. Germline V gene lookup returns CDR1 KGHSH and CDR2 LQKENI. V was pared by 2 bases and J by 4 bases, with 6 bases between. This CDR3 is CASSPAGYEQYF. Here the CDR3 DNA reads TGTGCCAGCTCACCAGCTGGGTACGAGCAGTACTTC.

CDR3 DNA sequence: TGTGCCAGCAGTTTGACGGGGGACTGGGCCAATCAGCCCCAGCATTTT. Protein product: CASSLTGDWANQPQHF. The rearrangement links TRBV5-8 to TRBJ1-5, with D maybe TRBD1 (5 bases). V lost 5 bases and J lost 3, with 18 bases in between. From germline, CDR1 is SGHTS and CDR2 YDEGEE. The CDR3 covers 16 residues.

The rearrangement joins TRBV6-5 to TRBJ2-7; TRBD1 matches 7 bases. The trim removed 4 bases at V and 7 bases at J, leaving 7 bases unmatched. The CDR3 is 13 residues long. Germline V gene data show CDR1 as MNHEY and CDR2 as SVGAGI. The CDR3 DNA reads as TGTGCCAGCAGTTTCCTACAGGGGTTGGAGCAGTACTTC. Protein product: CASSFLQGLEQYF.

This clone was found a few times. CDR3 sequence: CASGSDREGYTF. For the CDR3, the DNA is TGTGCTAGTGGTTCCGACAGGGAGGGCTACACCTTC. The chain links TRBV12-5 to TRBJ1-2; 7 bases match TRBD1. The CDR3 spans 12 residues. Losses at the gene ends were 4 bases for V and 8 bases for J; bases not matched to a gene: 4. Germline lookup yields CDR1 LGHNT and CDR2 FRNRAP.

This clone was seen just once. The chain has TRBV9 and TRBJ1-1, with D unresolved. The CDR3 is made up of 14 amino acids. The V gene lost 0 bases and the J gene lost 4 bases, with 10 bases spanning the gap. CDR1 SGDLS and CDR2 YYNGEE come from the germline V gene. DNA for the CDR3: TGTGCCAGCAGCGTAGATGGAGACGGCACTGAAGCTTTCTTT. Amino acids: CASSVDGDGTEAFF.

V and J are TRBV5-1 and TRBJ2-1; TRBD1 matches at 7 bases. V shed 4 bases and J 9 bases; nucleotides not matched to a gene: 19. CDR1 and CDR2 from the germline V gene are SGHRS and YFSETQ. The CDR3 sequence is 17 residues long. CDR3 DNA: TGCGCCAGCAGCCACGTCACAACAGGGGTTTTTTTTAGTGAGCAGTTCTTC. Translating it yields CASSHVTTGVFFSEQFF.

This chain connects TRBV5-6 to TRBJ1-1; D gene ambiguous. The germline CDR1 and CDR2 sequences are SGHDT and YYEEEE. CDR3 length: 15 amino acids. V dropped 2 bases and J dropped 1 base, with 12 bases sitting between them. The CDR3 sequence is CASSFGPIGNTEAFF. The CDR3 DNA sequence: TGTGCCAGCAGCTTCGGGCCCATAGGGAACACTGAAGCTTTCTTT.

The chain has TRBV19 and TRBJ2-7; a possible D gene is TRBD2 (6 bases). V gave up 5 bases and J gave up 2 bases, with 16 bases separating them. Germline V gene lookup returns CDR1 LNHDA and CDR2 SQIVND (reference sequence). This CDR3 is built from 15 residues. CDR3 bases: TGTGCCAGTAGTGCCGTATGGGGGGTTGCCTACGAGCAGTACTTC. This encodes CASSAVWGVAYEQYF. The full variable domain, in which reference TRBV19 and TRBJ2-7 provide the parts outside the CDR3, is DGGITQSPKYLFRKEGQNVTLSCEQNLNHDAMYWYRQDPGQGLRLIYYSQIVNDFQKGDIAEGYSVSREKKESFPLTVTSAQKNPTAFYLCASSAVWGVAYEQYFGPGTRLTVT.

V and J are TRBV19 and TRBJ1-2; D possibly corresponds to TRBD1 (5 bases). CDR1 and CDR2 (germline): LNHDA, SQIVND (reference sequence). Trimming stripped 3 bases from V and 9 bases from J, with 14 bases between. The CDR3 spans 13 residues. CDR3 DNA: TGTGCCAGTAGTATTCCCCAGGGTATCAGCTACACCTTC. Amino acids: CASSIPQGISYTF.

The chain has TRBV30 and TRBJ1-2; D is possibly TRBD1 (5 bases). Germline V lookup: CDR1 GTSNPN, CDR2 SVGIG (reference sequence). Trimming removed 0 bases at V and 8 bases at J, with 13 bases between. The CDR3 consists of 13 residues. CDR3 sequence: CAWSVRGGSGYTF. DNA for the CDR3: TGTGCCTGGAGTGTACGTGGGGGGAGCGGCTACACCTTC.

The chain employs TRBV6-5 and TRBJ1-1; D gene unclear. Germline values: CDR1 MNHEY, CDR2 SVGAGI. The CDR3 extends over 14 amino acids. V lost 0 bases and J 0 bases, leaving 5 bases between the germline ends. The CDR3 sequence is CASSYSAMNTEAFF. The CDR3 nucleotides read TGTGCCAGCAGTTACTCAGCAATGAACACTGAAGCTTTCTTT.

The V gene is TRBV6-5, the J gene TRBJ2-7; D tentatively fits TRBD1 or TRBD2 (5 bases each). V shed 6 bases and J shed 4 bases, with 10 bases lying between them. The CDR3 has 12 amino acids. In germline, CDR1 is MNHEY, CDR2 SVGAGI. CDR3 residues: CASREGPYEQYF. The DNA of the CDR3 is TGTGCCAGCAGAGAGGGACCTTACGAGCAGTACTTC.